These 28 T cell receptor beta chains were all obtained from the same sample, sequenced in a study of identical twins. TCRdb ran MiXCR on the 5' RACE reads and lists one entry per CDR3 protein. The profile covers just over 500,000 distinct CDR3 sequences, with under 25% appearing a single time and roughly 0.91% taken by the ten largest. Separately, the same data were catalogued under a study of T cells expressing NK-cell markers.

Specimen: CD4+ T cells sorted from blood. These receptors were taken from a woman younger than 30 in good health.

This clonotype occurred a few times. This chain joins TRBV12-3 or TRBV12-4 and TRBJ2-7; D gene uncertain. V shed 2 bases and J shed 4 bases, with 9 bases lying between them. The CDR3 spans 13 residues. The CDR3 here is CASSLKRQYEQYF. In DNA, the CDR3 is TGTGCCAGCAGTTTAAAGAGGCAGTACGAGCAGTACTTC.

The genes are TRBV6-2 or TRBV6-3 and TRBJ2-5; maybe TRBD2 (5 bases). From germline, CDR1 is MNHEY and CDR2 SVGEGT. Trimming took 5 bases from V and 5 from J, leaving 12 bases between them. CDR3 length: 13 amino acids. Here the CDR3 reads CASSRGFLETQYF. In DNA form, the CDR3 reads TGTGCCAGCAGTCGAGGGTTTCTGGAGACCCAGTACTTC.

This clonotype was observed a few times. V gene TRBV7-2 combines with J gene TRBJ2-3, with D possibly called TRBD1 or TRBD2 (5 bases each). The CDR3 spans 16 residues. Germline CDR1 reads SGHTA; CDR2 reads FQGNSA. V lost 2 bases and J lost 7, with 19 bases in between. The CDR3 bases are TGTGCCAGCAGCTTATACTGGGGGACCACATCCCATACGCAGTATTTT. Its protein is CASSLYWGTTSHTQYF. The complete variable domain, with remaining parts taken from reference TRBV7-2 and TRBJ2-3, reads GAGVSQSPSNKVTEKGKDVELRCDPISGHTALYWYRQSLGQGLEFLIYFQGNSAPDKSGLPSDRFSAERTGGSVSTLTIQRTQQEDSAVYLCASSLYWGTTSHTQYFGPGTRLTVL.

The gene calls are TRBV25-1 and TRBJ2-5, with a possible D match to TRBD2 (6 bases). Germline V gives CDR1 MGHDK, CDR2 SYGVNS. Between the trimmed V and J ends, which lost 2 bases and 2 bases, there was a span of 15 bases. The CDR3 runs to 16 residues. The CDR3 sequence: CASSENDPGEQETQYF. The CDR3 bases are TGTGCCAGCAGTGAAAATGATCCGGGAGAGCAAGAGACCCAGTACTTC.

The table lists this clonotype with a few counts. The chain is built from TRBV6-1 and TRBJ2-3; D unresolved. CDR3 length: 15 residues. V was trimmed by 2 bases and J by 3 bases, leaving 12 bases between them. Germline V gives CDR1 MNHNS, CDR2 SASEGT. The CDR3 loop is CASSEPWGLTDTQYF. The DNA of the CDR3 is TGTGCCAGCAGTGAACCCTGGGGTTTAACAGATACGCAGTATTTT.

V is TRBV11-2 and J is TRBJ2-2; D perhaps matches TRBD1 (6 bases). CDR1 and CDR2 (germline): SGHAT, FQNNGV. V was clipped by 1 base and J by 0 bases, with 30 bases between them. This CDR3 spans 23 amino acids. The CDR3 region is CASSLGSPGKVERGYANTGELFF. The CDR3 DNA is TGTGCCAGCAGCTTAGGATCTCCAGGGAAGGTGGAGAGGGGGTACGCGAACACCGGGGAGCTGTTTTTT. Combining the CDR3 with reference TRBV11-2 and TRBJ2-2 gives the whole variable domain EAGVAQSPRYKIIEKRQSVAFWCNPISGHATLYWYQQILGQGPKLLIQFQNNGVVDDSQLPKDRFSAERLKGVDSTLKIQPAKLEDSAVYLCASSLGSPGKVERGYANTGELFFGEGSRLTVL.

This clonotype has more than one count but fewer than ten. The chain joins TRBV20-1 to TRBJ2-3; 10 bases are shared with TRBD2. V was clipped by 6 bases and J by 2 bases; unmatched bases: 5. Germline V gene sequence: CDR1 DFQATT, CDR2 SNEGSKA (reference sequence). The CDR3 is 14 amino acids. CDR3 in amino acids: CSALLAGNTDTQYF. The CDR3 region has the DNA TGCAGTGCGCTACTAGCGGGAAACACAGATACGCAGTATTTT.

This clonotype was detected only a few times. CDR3 sequence reads: CASSSRGLAVSYEQYF. The CDR3 DNA sequence: TGTGCCAGCAGTAGTCGGGGACTAGCGGTCTCCTACGAGCAGTACTTC. The chain combines TRBV6-1 with TRBJ2-7; 11 bases map to TRBD2. The CDR3 totals 16 residues. The J segment lost 0 bases and the V segment lost 5 bases, leaving 6 bases of the junction unmatched. The germline V gene encodes CDR1 MNHNS and CDR2 SASEGT.

The chain employs TRBV9 and TRBJ2-7; D is uncertain. Germline-derived CDR1 and CDR2 are SGDLS and YYNGEE. CDR3 length equals 14 residues. V was trimmed by 3 bases and J by 2 bases, leaving 12 bases between them. The CDR3: CASSEHGSPYEQYF. CDR3 nucleotide sequence: TGTGCCAGCAGCGAACACGGGTCGCCCTACGAGCAGTACTTC.

This chain links TRBV12-5 with TRBJ2-5; 7 nucleotides match TRBD2. The V gene's germline CDR1 is LGHNT and CDR2 FRNRAP. The CDR3 runs 15 residues. V gave up 0 bases and J gave up 5 bases; unmatched junction bases: 6. Here the CDR3 reads CASGLVRGEGETQYF. CDR3 nucleotides: TGTGCTAGTGGTTTGGTACGGGGGGAGGGCGAGACCCAGTACTTC. The full variable domain, with the rest looked up from reference TRBV12-5 and TRBJ2-5, is DARVTQTPRHKVTEMGQEVTMRCQPILGHNTVFWYRQTMMQGLELLAYFRNRAPLDDSGMPKDRFSAEMPDATLATLKIQPSEPRDSAVYFCASGLVRGEGETQYFGPGTRLLVL.

This clonotype was seen a few times. V gene TRBV6-5 combines with J gene TRBJ1-4, with TRBD1 as a possible D gene (5 bases). Trimming removed 0 bases from V and 5 bases from J, with 10 bases in between. This CDR3 is 15 amino acids long. Germline CDR1 and CDR2: MNHEY and SVGAGI. The CDR3 nucleotides read TGTGCCAGCAGTTACTCTCCGGACACGAATGAAAAACTGTTTTTT. It translates to CASSYSPDTNEKLFF.

The CDR3 coding sequence is TGCGCCAGCAGCCAAGTCCGGCGGGGGGATCACAATGAGCAGTTCTTC. Translated, it gives CASSQVRRGDHNEQFF. The chain is built from TRBV4-1 and TRBJ2-1; 8 bases agree with TRBD2. The CDR3 consists of 16 residues. Looked up from germline, CDR1 is MGHRA and CDR2 is YSYEKL. Losses at the gene ends were 1 base for V and 5 bases for J; bases not matched to a gene: 7.

The chain couples TRBV15 to TRBJ1-1; D is unresolved. Between the trimmed V and J ends, which lost 1 base and 2 bases, there was a span of 8 bases. Germline V gene sequence: CDR1 LNHNV, CDR2 YYDKDF (reference sequence). There are 14 residues in the CDR3. CDR3 protein: CATSRGVINTEAFF. CDR3 DNA sequence: TGTGCCACCAGCAGAGGGGTTATAAACACTGAAGCTTTCTTT. Looking up the rest from reference TRBV15 and TRBJ1-1 gives the full variable domain: DAMVIQNPRYQVTQFGKPVTLSCSQTLNHNVMYWYQQKSSQAPKLLFHYYDKDFNNEADTPDNFQSRRPNTSFCFLDIRSPGLGDTAMYLCATSRGVINTEAFFGQGTRLTVV.

J is TRBJ1-1 and V is TRBV29-1; a possible D gene is TRBD1 (5 bases). Germline values: CDR1 SQVTM, CDR2 ANQGSEA. CDR3 length: 14 residues. Between the trimmed V and J ends, which lost 4 bases and 0 bases, there was a span of 12 bases. Here the CDR3 reads CSVAGGPLNTEAFF. The CDR3, as DNA: TGCAGCGTTGCGGGGGGACCCTTGAACACTGAAGCTTTCTTT. The variable domain in full, completed from reference TRBV29-1 and TRBJ1-1, reads SAVISQKPSRDICQRGTSLTIQCQVDSQVTMMFWYRQQPGQSLTLIATANQGSEATYESGFVIDKFPISRPNLTFSTLTVSNMSPEDSSIYLCSVAGGPLNTEAFFGQGTRLTVV.

A few counts support this clonotype. The J gene is TRBJ1-2, the V gene TRBV20-1, with D perhaps matching TRBD1 (6 bases). V shed 0 bases and J shed 4 bases, with 12 bases lying between them. The CDR3 totals 14 residues. Germline V CDR1 and CDR2: DFQATT, SNEGSKA (reference sequence). The DNA of the CDR3 is TGCAGTGCTAGAGAGGGCTGGGGGGCCTATGGCTACACCTTC. It encodes CSAREGWGAYGYTF.

About this clonotype: Germline and junction disagree at one end, which may indicate a read error. The rearrangement uses TRBV3-1 and TRBJ1-3; tentatively, D is TRBD1 (6 bases). Germline-derived CDR1 and CDR2 are LGHDT and YNNKEL (reference sequence). The CDR3 is 15 residues long. The CDR3 coding sequence is TGTGCCAGCACCCAAGGAGTCCAGGGGGGAAACACCATATATTTT. This codes for CASTQGVQGGNTIYF.

This chain links TRBV10-2 with TRBJ2-1; no clear D. Germline CDR1 is WSHSY and CDR2 is SAAADI. This CDR3 comprises 15 residues. V was clipped by 6 bases and J by 4 bases, with 16 bases between them. CDR3 nucleotides: TGCGCCAGCAGCCCCCTCAGCGCAGAGTACAATGAGCAGTTCTTC. This encodes CASSPLSAEYNEQFF.

This sequence joins TRBV7-2 and TRBJ2-7, with 11 positions matching TRBD2. There are 17 residues in the CDR3. Germline lookup yields CDR1 SGHTA and CDR2 FQGNSA. The J segment lost 4 bases and the V segment lost 1 base, leaving 9 bases of the junction unmatched. CDR3 in amino acids: CASSLGPGTSGIYEQYF. For the CDR3, the DNA is TGTGCCAGCAGCTTAGGCCCCGGGACTAGCGGTATTTACGAGCAGTACTTC. The entire variable domain, with the rest obtained from reference TRBV7-2 and TRBJ2-7, is as follows: GAGVSQSPSNKVTEKGKDVELRCDPISGHTALYWYRQSLGQGLEFLIYFQGNSAPDKSGLPSDRFSAERTGGSVSTLTIQRTQQEDSAVYLCASSLGPGTSGIYEQYFGPGTRLTVT.

The chain carries TRBV12-3 or TRBV12-4 and TRBJ1-5; TRBD1 aligns across 7 bases. The junction had 8 bases not matched to a gene; V was cut back by 10 bases and J by 2 bases. The CDR3 has 14 amino acids. CDR3 sequence reads: CATGQDGGNQPQHF. The CDR3, as DNA: TGTGCCACCGGACAGGACGGGGGCAATCAGCCCCAGCATTTT.

This chain connects TRBV6-6 to TRBJ2-7; D is unclear. Germline lookup yields CDR1 MNHNY and CDR2 SVGAGI (reference sequence). CDR3 size: 10 residues. The V gene lost 10 bases and the J gene lost 3 bases, with 7 bases spanning the gap. Here the CDR3 DNA reads TGTGCCACCCCATGCTACGAGCAGTACTTC. Its protein is CATPCYEQYF.

This clonotype was detected only a few times. The rearrangement links TRBV20-1 to TRBJ2-1; 8 positions match TRBD2. Germline lookup yields CDR1 DFQATT and CDR2 SNEGSKA (reference sequence). The CDR3 length is 14 residues. The V gene end was trimmed by 3 bases and the J gene end by 10 bases; junction bases not matched to a gene: 11. Written as DNA, the CDR3 is TGCAGTGCTAGTTTCACTAGCGGCCTCACAGAGCAGTTCTTC. This encodes CSASFTSGLTEQFF.

The chain carries TRBV9 and TRBJ2-3; 9 bases are a match to TRBD2. In germline, CDR1 is SGDLS, CDR2 YYNGEE. There are 17 residues in the CDR3. After removal of 4 bases from V and 4 bases from J, the junction contained 13 bases not matched to a gene. This CDR3 is CASSLAVDSGSPDTQYF. The CDR3 DNA reads as TGTGCCAGCAGCCTCGCTGTGGATAGCGGGAGTCCAGATACGCAGTATTTT.

In this sample, this clonotype turned up a few times. The chain uses TRBV5-5 and TRBJ2-1; 15 bases are a match to TRBD2. The germline V gene has CDR1 SGHKS and CDR2 YYEKEE (reference sequence). The trim removed 5 bases at V and 7 bases at J, leaving 7 bases unmatched. The CDR3 spans 16 residues. The chain's CDR3 is CASSFTGTSGRNEQFF. As DNA, the CDR3 is TGTGCCAGCAGTTTTACCGGGACTAGCGGGAGGAATGAGCAGTTCTTC.

Ten or more counts support this clonotype. The J gene is TRBJ2-3, the V gene TRBV12-3 or TRBV12-4; D not certain. V was trimmed by 3 bases and J by 6 bases, leaving 4 bases between them. CDR3 length: 11 amino acids. The chain's CDR3 is CASSFRDTQYF. In nucleotides, the CDR3 is TGTGCCAGCAGTTTCAGGGATACGCAGTATTTT.

The chain employs TRBV5-1 and TRBJ2-7, with TRBD1 identical over 9 bases. The CDR3 is 15 residues long. Germline CDR1 and CDR2: SGHRS and YFSETQ. After removal of 4 bases from V and 4 bases from J, the junction contained 9 bases not matched to a gene. In DNA form, the CDR3 reads TGCGCCAGCAGCATAAACGACAGGGGGTCGTACGAGCAGTACTTC. Protein product: CASSINDRGSYEQYF.

In its sample, this clonotype was seen a few times. The chain is built from TRBV3-1 and TRBJ1-1; D might be TRBD1 (5 bases). V lost 4 bases and J 4 bases, leaving 10 bases between the germline ends. From germline, CDR1 is LGHDT and CDR2 YNNKEL (reference sequence). This CDR3 spans 13 amino acids. The CDR3 sequence is CASSLGEVTEAFF. In DNA, the CDR3 is TGTGCCAGCAGCCTAGGGGAAGTCACTGAAGCTTTCTTT. Variable domain in full (rest from reference TRBV3-1 and TRBJ1-1): DTAVSQTPKYLVTQMGNDKSIKCEQNLGHDTMYWYKQDSKKFLKIMFSYNNKELIINETVPNRFSPKSPDKAHLNLHINSLELGDSAVYFCASSLGEVTEAFFGQGTRLTVV.

This clonotype was detected ten times or more. The V gene is TRBV5-1, the J gene TRBJ2-4, with D possibly matching TRBD1 (5 bases). Germline V lookup: CDR1 SGHRS, CDR2 YFSETQ. The V and J ends lost 0 bases and 9 bases respectively, with 19 bases between them. The CDR3 spans 16 residues. The CDR3 sequence is CASSLAAEAGIGIQYF. CDR3 sequence (DNA): TGCGCCAGCAGCTTGGCCGCTGAGGCAGGGATCGGCATTCAGTACTTC.

This clonotype was detected only a few times. The chain recombines TRBV15 with TRBJ2-1; perhaps TRBD2 as D (5 bases). Germline CDR1 LNHNV, CDR2 YYDKDF (reference sequence). V was clipped by 3 bases and J by 12 bases, with 12 bases between them. The CDR3 runs to 12 residues. The DNA for the CDR3 is TGTGCCACCAGCAGGGACCGGGATTTGCAGTTCTTC. Its translation is CATSRDRDLQFF.